The subject of this entry is one TCR beta chain. The antigen remains undetermined. The sample belongs to a study of CD8+ T cells in alopecia areata. Reverse transcription of extracted RNA yielded cDNA, which provided the sequencing template. Measured with immunoSEQ multiplex PCR; TCRdb has only the in-frame clones, and not every one. The table shows under 130,000 clones, with around three fifths occurring only once. Sorting of PBMCs yielded the CD4+ and CD8+ T cells. General study findings and limits: Sequencing of scalp samples also captures resident alphabeta T cells of normal skin. Lesional scalp, notably in alopecia totalis/universalis, had clonality above that of normal scalp. Compared with mice, patients displayed less clear TCR sharing, possibly for HLA-related reasons.

Germline CDR1 SQVTM, CDR2 ANQGSEA. CDR3 size: 13 residues. V was cut by 7 bases and J by 4 bases, with 14 bases left in between. The sequencing input was CD4+ T cells sorted from blood. The chain couples TRBV29-1 to TRBJ1-3; weak D call: TRBD1 (5 bases). This clonotype was sampled from a human donor in good health. This CDR3 reads CSAVGGDGNTIYF. The CDR3 bases are TGCAGCGCAGTTGGCGGGGACGGAAACACCATATATTTT.